The T cell receptor beta chain described here comes from a study of blood T cell repertoires in COVID-19. CDR1 is SEHNR and CDR2 is FQNEAQ in the germline V gene (reference sequence). With 2 bases clipped from V and 6 bases from J, the junction kept 5 bases outside the gene matches. This CDR3 is built from 15 residues. As handled by the study authors: Reference gene primers were amplified, and this amplification served to estimate nucleated cell counts. Only in-frame clones appear in the TCRdb table, and some are missing; sequencing was by immunoSEQ multiplex PCR. The V and J calls and clone size are taken from that table; D and trimming were inferred from the DNA. The sample yields about 110,000 clones, 76% seen once. Seattle-derived patients entered the study during active infection and were followed longitudinally.

The receptor was isolated from a man of 80 years or more with COVID-19, enrolled during active disease. The gene calls are TRBV7-9 and TRBJ2-1, with 9 nucleotides matching TRBD2. The sequenced sample was peripheral blood. CDR3 residues: CASSLTLAGTNEQFF. The DNA of the CDR3 is TGTGCCAGCAGCTTAACGCTAGCGGGGACCAATGAGCAGTTCTTC. The full variable domain, with the rest looked up from reference TRBV7-9 and TRBJ2-1, is DTGVSQNPRHKITKRGQNVTFRCDPISEHNRLYWYRQTLGQGPEFLTYFQNEAQLEKSRLLSDRFSAERPKGSFSTLEIQRTEQGDSAMYLCASSLTLAGTNEQFFGPGTRLTVL.